Shown below are 13 T cell receptor beta chains from a single sample sequenced in a study of blood T cell repertoires in COVID-19. Repertoires were generated with immunoSEQ multiplex PCR, while TCRdb's copy carries only in-frame clones and drops some. The sample contains roughly 190,000 clones, around 80% of which appear only once. The sample taken for sequencing was peripheral blood. The receptors come from a human donor in a cohort sampled during active COVID-19.

The chain has TRBV7-9 and TRBJ2-3; 10 bases line up with TRBD2. V was pared by 1 base and J by 9 bases, with 10 bases of the junction left unmatched. The CDR3 is 16 amino acids. CDR1 and CDR2 (germline): SEHNR, FQNEAQ (reference sequence). This CDR3 is CASSLVGTSGTGTQYF. CDR3 bases: TGTGCCAGCAGCTTAGTGGGTACTAGCGGGACGGGGACGCAGTATTTT.

This clone appeared once. The J gene is TRBJ1-2, the V gene TRBV11-2; D uncertain. CDR3 length: 12 residues. Looked up from germline, CDR1 is SGHAT and CDR2 is FQNNGV. V was trimmed by 3 bases and J by 8 bases, leaving 10 bases between them. CDR3 DNA sequence: TGTGCCAGCAGCTTTTCGACTACCGGCTACACCTTC. Its protein product is CASSFSTTGYTF.

V and J are TRBV5-8 and TRBJ2-7; 8 nucleotides align to TRBD1. J gave up 1 base and V 2 bases, and 2 bases lay outside the gene matches. The CDR3 spans 14 residues. Germline V gives CDR1 SGHTS, CDR2 YDEGEE. The CDR3 sequence: CASSFTGGSYEQYF. CDR3 in DNA: TGTGCCAGCAGCTTCACAGGGGGTTCCTACGAGCAGTACTTC.

The chain carries TRBV7-9 and TRBJ1-1; TRBD1 aligns across 7 bases. There are 18 residues in the CDR3. V was clipped by 2 bases and J by 0 bases; unmatched bases: 12. CDR1 SEHNR and CDR2 FQNEAQ come from the germline V gene (reference sequence). CDR3 DNA: TGTGCCAGCAGCTTATATAGGGGACAGCGATTTATGAACACTGAAGCTTTCTTT. It codes for CASSLYRGQRFMNTEAFF.

The chain is built from TRBV28 and TRBJ1-1, with D perhaps matching TRBD1 (6 bases). The CDR3 has 11 amino acids. Germline CDR1 MDHEN, CDR2 SYDVKM. CDR3: CVLKKGAEAFF. The CDR3 coding sequence is TGTGTCCTAAAGAAGGGGGCTGAAGCTTTCTTT.

In this sample, this clone turned up a few times. The chain combines TRBV25-1 with TRBJ1-6; D ambiguous. The V end lost 6 bases, the J end lost 2 bases, and 8 bases lay between the germline ends. The CDR3 spans 14 residues. Germline CDR1 is MGHDK and CDR2 is SYGVNS. The CDR3 DNA reads as TGTGCCAGCAGCCGAGCTCCCTATAATTCACCCCTCCACTTT. Protein: CASSRAPYNSPLHF.

Only a few counts were recorded for this clone. This rearrangement joins TRBV19 to TRBJ2-2; D gene ambiguous. The CDR3 extends over 14 amino acids. Trimming removed 6 bases at V and 2 bases at J, with 10 bases between. The germline CDR1 and CDR2 sequences are LNHDA and SQIVND (reference sequence). The CDR3 here is CASRLGTNTGELFF. The CDR3, as DNA: TGTGCCAGTAGGTTGGGCACAAACACCGGGGAGCTGTTTTTT.

This sequence joins TRBV19 and TRBJ2-5; a possible D gene is TRBD1 (7 bases). The germline V gene has CDR1 LNHDA and CDR2 SQIVND (reference sequence). This CDR3 has 15 amino acids. The V and J ends lost 9 bases and 3 bases respectively, with 20 bases between them. CDR3 in DNA: TGTGCCAGCGCTGGAGGGCAGGGGGAGAAAGAGACCCAGTACTTC. It yields the protein CASAGGQGEKETQYF.

V usage is TRBV5-1 and J usage is TRBJ2-4; 8 bases fit TRBD1. Germline CDR1 SGHRS, CDR2 YFSETQ. After removal of 7 bases from V and 3 bases from J, the junction contained 9 bases not matched to a gene. The CDR3 has 15 residues. CDR3 DNA: TGCGCCAGCGGATCAGGGGGCGAAGGCAAAAACATTCAGTACTTC. Translated, it gives CASGSGGEGKNIQYF.

The gene calls are TRBV27 and TRBJ2-3; 10 nucleotides match TRBD2. Trimming at V came to 5 bases and at J to 14 bases, leaving 7 bases not matched to a gene. CDR3 length: 12 residues. Germline values: CDR1 MNHEY, CDR2 SMNVEV (reference sequence). This CDR3 reads CASSGVSGGRYF. DNA for the CDR3: TGTGCCAGCAGTGGGGTTAGCGGGGGGAGGTATTTT.

A few counts support this clone. This chain links TRBV27 with TRBJ2-4; 8 bases fit TRBD1. The CDR3 totals 18 residues. V lost 5 bases, J lost 0 bases, and 12 bases stayed unmatched. CDR1 and CDR2 (germline): MNHEY, SMNVEV (reference sequence). The CDR3 sequence: CASSPRRTGPSAKNIQYF. The CDR3, as DNA: TGTGCCAGCAGTCCGCGACGGACAGGGCCTTCAGCCAAAAACATTCAGTACTTC.

The chain links TRBV4-1 to TRBJ1-3; D is perhaps TRBD1 (6 bases). This CDR3 spans 19 amino acids. The germline V and J ends were trimmed by 1 base and 1 base, with 20 bases remaining between them. CDR1 and CDR2 (germline): MGHRA, YSYEKL. As DNA, the CDR3 is TGCGCCAGCAGCCAAGCAGCAGGGGCCGCTCGGAGTTCTGGAAACACCATATATTTT. It specifies CASSQAAGAARSSGNTIYF.

The chain recombines TRBV28 with TRBJ1-2; D is unclear. Germline V CDR1 and CDR2: MDHEN, SYDVKM. The CDR3 extends over 13 amino acids. Trimming shortened V by 5 bases and J by 2 bases, and 9 bases separated the two germline ends. DNA of the CDR3: TGTGCCAGCAGTCCTACAGAAAACTATGGCTACACCTTC. Protein: CASSPTENYGYTF.